This entry concerns a single T cell receptor (beta chain). Generated by immunoSEQ multiplex PCR, the TCRdb table keeps only in-frame clones and is missing some. The repertoire consists of 25,000 to 30,000 clones, with approximately 87% occurring once and the leading ten covering around 47%. This CDR3 contains 13 residues. CDR1 is SGHTA and CDR2 is FQGNSA in the germline V gene. Trimming shortened V by 5 bases and J by 3 bases, and 10 bases separated the two germline ends. The data belong to a study of lymphopenia after photon versus proton radiotherapy. The rearrangement uses TRBV7-2 and TRBJ1-1; D gene uncertain. This receptor was obtained from a woman aged 55-69 years with cholangiocarcinoma. Some clones in this sample may be carry-over from other donors' samples. Sequenced material: peripheral blood, taken from a patient treated with proton-based radiotherapy. The CDR3 sequence is CASSAGLDTEAFF. As DNA, the CDR3 is TGTGCCAGCAGCGCCGGACTCGACACTGAAGCTTTCTTT.